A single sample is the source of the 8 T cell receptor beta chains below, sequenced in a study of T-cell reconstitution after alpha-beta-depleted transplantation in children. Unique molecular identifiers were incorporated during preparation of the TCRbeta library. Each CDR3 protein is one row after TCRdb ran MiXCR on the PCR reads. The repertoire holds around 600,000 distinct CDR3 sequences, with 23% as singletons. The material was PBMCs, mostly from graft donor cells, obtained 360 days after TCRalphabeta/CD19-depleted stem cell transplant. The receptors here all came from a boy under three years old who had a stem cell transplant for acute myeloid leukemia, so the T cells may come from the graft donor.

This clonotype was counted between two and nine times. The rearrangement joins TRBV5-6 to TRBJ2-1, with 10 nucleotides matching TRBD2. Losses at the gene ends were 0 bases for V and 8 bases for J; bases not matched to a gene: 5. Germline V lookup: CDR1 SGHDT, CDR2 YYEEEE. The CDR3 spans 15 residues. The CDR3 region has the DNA TGTGCCAGCAGCTTGGGAGCGGGGGGGCCCTATGAGCAGTTCTTC. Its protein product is CASSLGAGGPYEQFF.

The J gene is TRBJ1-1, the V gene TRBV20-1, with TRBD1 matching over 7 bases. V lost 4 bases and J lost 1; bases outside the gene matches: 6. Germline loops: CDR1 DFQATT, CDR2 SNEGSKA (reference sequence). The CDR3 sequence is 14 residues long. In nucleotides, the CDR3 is TGCAGTGCTATGAAGGGGGCTCGGAACACTGAAGCTTTCTTT. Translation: CSAMKGARNTEAFF.

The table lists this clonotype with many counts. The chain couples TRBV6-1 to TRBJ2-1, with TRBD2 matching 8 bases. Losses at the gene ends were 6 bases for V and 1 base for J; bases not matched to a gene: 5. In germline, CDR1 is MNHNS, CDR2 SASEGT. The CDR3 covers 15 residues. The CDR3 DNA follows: TGTGCCAGCAGCCGCGGGGGGCTTTCCTACAATGAGCAGTTCTTC. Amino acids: CASSRGGLSYNEQFF.

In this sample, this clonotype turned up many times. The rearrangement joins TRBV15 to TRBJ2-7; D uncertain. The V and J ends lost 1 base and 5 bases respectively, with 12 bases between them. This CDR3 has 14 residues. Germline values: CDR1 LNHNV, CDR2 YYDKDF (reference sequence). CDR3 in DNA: TGTGCCACCAGCAGAGGTCGAAAGTACCACGAGCAGTACGTC. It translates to CATSRGRKYHEQYV.

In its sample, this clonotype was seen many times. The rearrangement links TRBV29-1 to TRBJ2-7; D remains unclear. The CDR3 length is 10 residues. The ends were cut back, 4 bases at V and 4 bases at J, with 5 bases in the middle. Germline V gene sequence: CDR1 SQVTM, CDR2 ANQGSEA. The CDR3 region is CSVVEYEQYV. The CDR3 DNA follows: TGCAGCGTTGTAGAATACGAGCAGTACGTC.

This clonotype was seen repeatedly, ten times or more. Written as DNA, the CDR3 is TGCAGTGCTAGGAGGTTGGGGGACAGTAATCAGCCCCAGCATTTT. This translates into CSARRLGDSNQPQHF. J is TRBJ1-5 and V is TRBV20-1; 7 nucleotides align to TRBD1. The germline CDR1 and CDR2 sequences are DFQATT and SNEGSKA (reference sequence). Losses at the gene ends were 3 bases for V and 4 bases for J; bases not matched to a gene: 9. The CDR3 has 15 residues.

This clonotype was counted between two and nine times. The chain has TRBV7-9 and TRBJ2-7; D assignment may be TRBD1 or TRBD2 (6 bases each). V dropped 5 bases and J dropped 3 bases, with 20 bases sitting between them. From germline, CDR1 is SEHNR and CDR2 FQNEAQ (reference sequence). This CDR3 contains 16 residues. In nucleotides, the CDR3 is TGTGCCAGCAGCCCGGAGGGCGGGACACCTTTCTACGAGCAGTACTTC. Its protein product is CASSPEGGTPFYEQYF.

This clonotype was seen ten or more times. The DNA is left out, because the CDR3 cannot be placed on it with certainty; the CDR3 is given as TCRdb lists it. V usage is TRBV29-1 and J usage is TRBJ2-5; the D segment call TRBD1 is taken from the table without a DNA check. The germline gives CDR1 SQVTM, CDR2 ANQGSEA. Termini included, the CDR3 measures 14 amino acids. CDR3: CSVSLDRGRETQYF.